The 16 T cell receptor beta chains below were found in one sample sequenced in a study of regulatory T cells in long-lasting Graves disease. Investigators prepared the TCR beta libraries by applying iRepertoire HTBI primers and Arm-PCR of CDR3 regions. Each CDR3 protein is one row after TCRdb ran MiXCR on the multiplex PCR reads. The sample carries hundreds of thousands of distinct CDR3 sequences, around 15% recorded once. The time point is: newly diagnosed GD, antithyroid drugs for less than 3 months. PBMC-derived RNA was used for the TCR library. The same sample was also used in a study of T cells in Graves' hyperthyroidism and ophthalmopathy.

Material: peripheral blood mononuclear cells (PBMCs), obtained at new diagnosis, from a patient treated with antithyroid drugs. The receptors originated from a woman aged 25 to 39 with Graves disease.

Comment on this clonotype: A far larger clone is off by one base, so a read error is likely. The chain links TRBV6-5 to TRBJ1-1; 7 nucleotides match TRBD1. CDR3 length: 13 amino acids. Germline lookup yields CDR1 MNHEY and CDR2 SVGAGI. In DNA form, the CDR3 reads TGTGTCAGCAGTGACAGGGAGAACACTGAAGCTTTCTTT. This sequence encodes CVSSDRENTEAFF.

This clonotype was detected a few times. The CDR3 DNA is TGTGCCAGCAGCTCGGGGTGGGGGGGTCTTAGGGAGACCCAGTACTTC. This sequence encodes CASSSGWGGLRETQYF. V gene TRBV7-2 combines with J gene TRBJ2-5; 7 bases fit TRBD2. J gave up 5 bases and V 4 bases, and 13 bases lay outside the gene matches. CDR3 length equals 16 residues. From germline, CDR1 is SGHTA and CDR2 FQGNSA.

This clonotype was seen at least ten times. The chain has TRBV24-1 and TRBJ1-2, with TRBD1 identical over 10 bases. This CDR3 comprises 15 residues. Germline V gives CDR1 KGHDR, CDR2 SFDVKD. With 6 bases clipped from V and 8 bases from J, the junction kept 11 bases outside the gene matches. In DNA, the CDR3 is TGTGCCACCAGTAGAAGCGACAGGGGGCAATGGGGCTACACCTTC. Protein product: CATSRSDRGQWGYTF.

The chain uses TRBV5-1 and TRBJ1-2; D remains ambiguous. This CDR3 has 14 amino acids. The germline gives CDR1 SGHRS, CDR2 YFSETQ. Trimming cost V 4 bases and J 10 bases, with 20 bases left between them. The chain's CDR3 is CASSEEPGIGDYTF. CDR3 nucleotide sequence: TGCGCCAGCAGCGAAGAACCGGGGATAGGAGACTACACCTTC.

This CDR3 reads CASSQTVTGTEQYF. Here the CDR3 DNA reads TGTGCCAGCAGCCAAACCGTAACAGGGACCGAGCAGTACTTC. The chain has TRBV14 and TRBJ2-7; possibly TRBD1 for D (6 bases). The CDR3 is 14 residues long. V was trimmed by 2 bases and J by 6 bases, leaving 14 bases between them. Germline-derived CDR1 and CDR2 are SGHDN and FVKESK.

Regarding this clonotype: The junction shows a germline mismatch at one end, possibly a read error. This chain joins TRBV19 and TRBJ1-5, with D perhaps TRBD1 (5 bases). The CDR3 totals 11 residues. In germline, CDR1 is LNHDA, CDR2 SQIVND (reference sequence). The CDR3, as DNA: TGTGCCAGTAGCAGGGCAGGGCAGCTCTATTTT. It codes for CASSRAGQLYF.

This clonotype was counted ten times or more. This sequence joins TRBV28 and TRBJ1-6; possible D gene TRBD1, 6 bases. V lost 5 bases to trimming and J lost 7 bases, with 15 bases between them. CDR3 length: 15 residues. Germline CDR1 reads MDHEN; CDR2 reads SYDVKM. CDR3 protein: CASSLTGLANSPLHF. The CDR3 region has the DNA TGTGCCAGCAGTCTCACAGGGCTCGCGAATTCACCCCTCCACTTT.

The rearrangement joins TRBV12-3 or TRBV12-4 to TRBJ1-4, with 7 bases identical to TRBD1. The CDR3 totals 16 residues. The V segment lost 6 bases and the J segment 4 bases; nucleotides outside the gene matches: 11. In DNA form, the CDR3 reads TGTGCCAGCAGGATAACAGGGGTTAGTGATAATGAAAAACTGTTTTTT. This sequence encodes CASRITGVSDNEKLFF.

This clonotype was seen more than once but under ten times. V and J are TRBV6-1 and TRBJ1-5; D is undetermined. The CDR3 length is 13 residues. Germline CDR1 is MNHNS and CDR2 is SASEGT. Trimming took 8 bases from V and 3 from J, leaving 11 bases between them. CDR3 nucleotide sequence: TGTGCCAGCGTTGTACGGTTCAATCAGCCCCAGCATTTT. Translation gives CASVVRFNQPQHF.

This clonotype has just a few counts. No DNA is shown, since the ends of the CDR3 on it are uncertain; the CDR3 is the one TCRdb lists. The rearrangement joins TRBV6-2 or TRBV6-3 to TRBJ2-2; the table's D call TRBD1 went unverified against the DNA. CDR1 MNHEY and CDR2 SVGEGT come from the germline V gene. The CDR3 numbers 13 amino acids, ends counted. The CDR3 sequence: CASSSSGAGELFF.

The genes are TRBV30 and TRBJ2-3, with D hard to call. Trimming shortened V by 2 bases and J by 5 bases, and 5 bases separated the two germline ends. This CDR3 has 11 amino acids. Looked up from germline, CDR1 is GTSNPN and CDR2 is SVGIG (reference sequence). The CDR3 DNA follows: TGTGCCTGGAGTATGGGAGATACGCAGTATTTT. It is translated as CAWSMGDTQYF.

This clonotype showed up many times. The V call is TRBV13, the J call TRBJ2-5; no clear D gene. The germline V and J ends were trimmed by 1 base and 3 bases, with 9 bases remaining between them. Germline loops: CDR1 PRHDT, CDR2 FYEKMQ (reference sequence). CDR3 length: 14 residues. The CDR3 nucleotides read TGTGCCAGCAGCTTAGTAGGGTTCGAAGAGACCCAGTACTTC. Its translation is CASSLVGFEETQYF.

This clonotype was found many times. The gene calls are TRBV5-1 and TRBJ2-2, with a tentative D call TRBD2 (6 bases). V was clipped by 4 bases and J by 1 base, with 8 bases between them. This CDR3 has 14 amino acids. Germline values: CDR1 SGHRS, CDR2 YFSETQ. The CDR3 region has the DNA TGCGCCAGCAGCGGTAGCGGGAACACCGGGGAGCTGTTTTTT. As protein: CASSGSGNTGELFF.

The chain recombines TRBV24-1 with TRBJ1-2, with D tentatively TRBD1 (5 bases). V gave up 9 bases and J gave up 8 bases, with 18 bases separating them. CDR1 KGHDR and CDR2 SFDVKD come from the germline V gene. The CDR3 runs 13 residues. The CDR3 DNA follows: TGTGCCACCCGTCCCGGGGGTACAGGCGGCTACACCTTC. Residues: CATRPGGTGGYTF.

This clonotype was counted ten times or more. This rearrangement joins TRBV27 to TRBJ1-1; 12 nucleotides align to TRBD1. CDR3 length: 16 residues. J was trimmed by 10 bases and V by 8 bases; bases with no gene match: 17. The germline V gene has CDR1 MNHEY and CDR2 SMNVEV (reference sequence). This chain's CDR3 is CASRKSGTGGARSAFF. The CDR3 coding sequence is TGTGCCAGCCGAAAATCCGGGACAGGGGGCGCGAGATCAGCTTTCTTT.

The chain combines TRBV6-2 or TRBV6-3 with TRBJ1-3; D unresolved. The germline V gene encodes CDR1 MNHEY and CDR2 SVGEGT. V lost 2 bases, J lost 3 bases, and 8 bases lay in between. This CDR3 is 14 amino acids long. CDR3 DNA: TGTGCCAGCAGTTACAACGGGTTTGGAAACACCATATATTTT. This encodes CASSYNGFGNTIYF.